This T cell receptor (beta chain) is drawn from a study of blood T cell repertoires in COVID-19. Study overall: Collection of acute and convalescent COVID-19 samples took place in the United States, Italy and Spain. The analysed material was cDNA or gDNA that came from T cells, B-cell-depleted T cells, or PBMCs.

V was pared by 1 base and J by 0 bases, with 4 bases between. The CDR3 has 14 residues. In germline, CDR1 is MGHRA, CDR2 YSYEKL. Authors' analysis steps: Reference gene primer amplification in the assay estimated nucleated cell counts. The data were produced by immunoSEQ multiplex PCR, yet TCRdb's version contains in-frame clones alone and is incomplete. V and J calls and clone size are those listed in that table; D and trimming were worked out from the DNA. The sample holds some 87,000 clones; 80% to 90% are singletons and the top ten take around 3.9%. The material sequenced was peripheral blood. This chain uses TRBV4-1 with TRBJ1-3; unclear D gene. The TCR comes from a human donor with COVID-19, enrolled during active disease. The donor label of this sample is uncertain. The CDR3 loop reads CASSQGHSGNTIYF. The CDR3 nucleotides are TGCGCCAGCAGCCAAGGACACTCTGGAAACACCATATATTTT.